The 12 T cell receptor beta chains below come from one sample, sequenced in a study of blood T cell repertoires in COVID-19. The data were produced by immunoSEQ multiplex PCR, yet TCRdb's version contains in-frame clones alone and is incomplete. The repertoire holds over 150,000 clones, with roughly 83% as singletons. The source material was peripheral blood. The receptors come from a woman aged 60-75 years with acute or convalescent COVID-19.

V and J are TRBV4-2 and TRBJ1-6; TRBD1 aligns across 7 bases. Germline CDR1 and CDR2: LGHNA and YNFKEQ. The CDR3 runs 14 residues. V was clipped by 4 bases and J by 10 bases; unmatched bases: 7. The CDR3 nucleotides are TGTGCCAGCAGCCGGGAGACAGGGCGCTCACCCCTCCACTTT. Translated, it gives CASSRETGRSPLHF.

The chain couples TRBV11-2 to TRBJ1-2; D not resolved. The CDR3 has 15 amino acids. V was shortened by 4 bases and J by 7 bases, with 19 bases between the two germline ends. CDR1 and CDR2 (germline): SGHAT, FQNNGV. The CDR3: CASSSLKGLGGGYTF. As DNA, the CDR3 is TGTGCCAGCAGCTCATTGAAGGGCTTGGGAGGTGGCTACACCTTC.

V and J are TRBV5-1 and TRBJ1-2; 11 nucleotides match TRBD1. This CDR3 region has 14 residues. Trimming at V came to 4 bases and at J to 6 bases, leaving 5 bases not matched to a gene. Germline CDR1 is SGHRS and CDR2 is YFSETQ. For the CDR3, the DNA is TGCGCCAGCAGCGGCGGGACAGGGGGAGATGGCTACACCTTC. The encoded protein is CASSGGTGGDGYTF.

In its sample, this clone was seen a few times. The CDR3 region is CASRQLGHNYEQYF. The CDR3 coding sequence is TGTGCCAGCAGACAACTTGGACACAACTACGAGCAGTACTTC. The chain combines TRBV28 with TRBJ2-7, with a tentative D call TRBD1 (5 bases). This CDR3 region has 14 residues. In germline, CDR1 is MDHEN, CDR2 SYDVKM. The V end lost 6 bases, the J end lost 3 bases, and 15 bases lay between the germline ends.

The gene calls are TRBV29-1 and TRBJ1-1, with D unresolved. Trimming pared 3 bases from V and 7 bases from J, leaving 3 bases between. Germline V gene lookup returns CDR1 SQVTM and CDR2 ANQGSEA. CDR3 length equals 9 residues. The CDR3 nucleotides are TGCAGCGTTGACAGTGAAGCTTTCTTT. It codes for CSVDSEAFF.

This clone was observed a handful of times. The chain uses TRBV9 and TRBJ2-7, with D possibly matching TRBD1 (6 bases). This CDR3 contains 14 residues. The V end was cut by 4 bases, the J end by 5 bases, with 16 bases between. The germline V gene has CDR1 SGDLS and CDR2 YYNGEE. CDR3 coding DNA: TGTGCCAGCAGCCCCCAAACAGGGAAGCACGAGCAGTACTTC. Translated: CASSPQTGKHEQYF.

This clone was counted a few times. This rearrangement joins TRBV27 to TRBJ1-4, with TRBD1 as a possible D gene (6 bases). This CDR3 region has 14 residues. Between the trimmed V and J ends, which lost 2 bases and 7 bases, there was a span of 11 bases. Looked up from germline, CDR1 is MNHEY and CDR2 is SMNVEV (reference sequence). As DNA, the CDR3 is TGTGCCAGCAGTTTAACGGCAGGGGCTGAAAAACTGTTTTTT. Protein product: CASSLTAGAEKLFF.

This clone was recorded only once. Here the CDR3 DNA reads TGTGCCAGCAACCTAGGTGGGGGGAGGAATTCACCCCTCCACTTT. Amino acid sequence: CASNLGGGRNSPLHF. The genes are TRBV28 and TRBJ1-6, with D possibly being TRBD1 (5 bases). The CDR3 has 15 amino acids. Trimming pared 7 bases from V and 7 bases from J, leaving 17 bases between. Germline CDR1 reads MDHEN; CDR2 reads SYDVKM.

The chain carries TRBV9 and TRBJ2-1; D might be TRBD1 (6 bases). Germline assignment: CDR1 SGDLS and CDR2 YYNGEE. The V and J ends lost 0 bases and 0 bases respectively, with 13 bases between them. CDR3 length: 17 residues. CDR3 protein: CASSVAGVGASYNEQFF. The CDR3 nucleotides are TGTGCCAGCAGCGTAGCAGGGGTTGGGGCCTCCTACAATGAGCAGTTCTTC.

This chain links TRBV27 with TRBJ2-7; 8 bases are a match to TRBD1. Germline CDR1 MNHEY, CDR2 SMNVEV (reference sequence). V was pared by 2 bases and J by 6 bases, with 12 bases of the junction left unmatched. This CDR3 contains 16 residues. The CDR3 sequence is CASSLTPGQAIVEQYF. CDR3 coding DNA: TGTGCCAGCAGTTTAACCCCGGGACAGGCGATTGTCGAGCAGTACTTC.

This sequence joins TRBV29-1 and TRBJ1-1; 7 bases match TRBD1. Germline trimming cut 4 bases from V and 1 base from J; bases unmatched to any gene: 6. In germline, CDR1 is SQVTM, CDR2 ANQGSEA. The CDR3 contains 14 residues. CDR3 bases: TGCAGCGTTGGGCCAGGGGGTAGGAACACTGAAGCTTTCTTT. Translation gives CSVGPGGRNTEAFF.

The rearrangement links TRBV28 to TRBJ1-1; 9 bases map to TRBD1. Germline lookup yields CDR1 MDHEN and CDR2 SYDVKM. The junction had 9 bases not matched to a gene; V was cut back by 7 bases and J by 9 bases. The CDR3 spans 13 residues. For the CDR3, the DNA is TGTGCCAGCAACCGGGACAGGGTGTTCAAAGCTTTCTTT. It yields the protein CASNRDRVFKAFF. The full variable domain, in which reference TRBV28 and TRBJ1-1 provide the parts outside the CDR3, is DVKVTQSSRYLVKRTGEKVFLECVQDMDHENMFWYRQDPGLGLRLIYFSYDVKMKEKGDIPEGYSVSREKKERFSLILESASTNQTSMYLCASNRDRVFKAFFGQGTRLTVV.